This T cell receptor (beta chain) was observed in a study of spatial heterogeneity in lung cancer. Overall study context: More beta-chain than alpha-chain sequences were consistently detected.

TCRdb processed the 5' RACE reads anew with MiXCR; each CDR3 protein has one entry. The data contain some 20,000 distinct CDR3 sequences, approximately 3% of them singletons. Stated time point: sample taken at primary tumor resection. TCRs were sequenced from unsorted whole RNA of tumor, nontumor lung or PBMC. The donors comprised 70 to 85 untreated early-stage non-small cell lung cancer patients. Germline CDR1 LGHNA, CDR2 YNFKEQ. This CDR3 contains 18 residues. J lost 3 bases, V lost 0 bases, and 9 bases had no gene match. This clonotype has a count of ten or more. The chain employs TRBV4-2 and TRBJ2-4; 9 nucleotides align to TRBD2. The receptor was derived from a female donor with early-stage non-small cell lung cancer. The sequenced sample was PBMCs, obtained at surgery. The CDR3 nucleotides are TGTGCCAGCAGCCAAGAGGGAGCGGGAGGATTGGTCAAAAACATTCAGTACTTC. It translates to CASSQEGAGGLVKNIQYF.